The 26 T cell receptor beta chains in this list originate from one sample, sequenced in a study of T cells in Graves' hyperthyroidism and ophthalmopathy. Template material for amplifying TCR beta CDR3 regions consisted of RNA transcripts. The HTBI primer set was used in a first-round RT-PCR of the TCR CDR3. TCRdb ran MiXCR on the multiplex PCR reads and lists one entry per CDR3 protein. Of some 370,000 distinct CDR3 sequences listed, roughly a sixth were seen once; the top ten hold 30% to 40%. Sequencing was done on a sample of blood. These receptor sequences come from a woman aged 25-40 years with Graves' hyperthyroidism that later progressed to Graves' ophthalmopathy.

In its sample, this clonotype was seen many times. The V and J genes are TRBV28 and TRBJ1-5; 8 bases are a match to TRBD1. The CDR3 has 15 amino acids. From germline, CDR1 is MDHEN and CDR2 SYDVKM. J lost 7 bases, V lost 2 bases, and 7 bases had no gene match. CDR3 sequence (DNA): TGTGCCAGCAGTTTAGCGGACAGGGTCAGACAGCCCCAGCATTTT. Translation gives CASSLADRVRQPQHF.

This clonotype was picked up many times. The chain has TRBV20-1 and TRBJ2-3; D ambiguous. Germline CDR1 is DFQATT and CDR2 is SNEGSKA (reference sequence). V dropped 6 bases and J dropped 6 bases, with 25 bases sitting between them. CDR3 size: 16 residues. The CDR3 nucleotides read TGCAGTGCCACCTCATCCCGTTTTTCCCGGGTGGATACGCAGTATTTT. Translation: CSATSSRFSRVDTQYF.

The table lists this clonotype with many counts. V is TRBV27 and J is TRBJ2-7, with TRBD2 matching over 10 bases. CDR3 length: 16 amino acids. Per germline, CDR1 MNHEY and CDR2 SMNVEV (reference sequence). Unmatched junction bases numbered 11, after V lost 4 bases and J lost 5 bases. CDR3 loop: CASSSLEREGPNEQYF. The CDR3 DNA reads TGTGCCAGCAGTTCACTAGAGCGGGAGGGCCCTAACGAGCAGTACTTC.

Many counts were recorded for this clonotype. J is TRBJ1-2 and V is TRBV5-4; D is uncertain. V was trimmed by 0 bases and J by 2 bases, leaving 17 bases between them. This CDR3 comprises 17 residues. CDR1 and CDR2 from the germline V gene are SGHNT and YYREEE (reference sequence). CDR3 region: CASSLGLRRERNYGYTF. The CDR3 nucleotides are TGTGCCAGCAGCTTGGGGTTGAGGAGGGAAAGAAACTATGGCTACACCTTC.

The chain is built from TRBV6-1 and TRBJ1-5; 8 bases match TRBD1. V lost 4 bases to trimming and J lost 1 base; unmatched junction nucleotides: 6. The V gene's germline CDR1 is MNHNS and CDR2 SASEGT. This CDR3 spans 16 amino acids. The CDR3 bases are TGTGCCAGCAGTGCGGACAGGGTGGGGAGCAATCAGCCCCAGCATTTT. It yields the protein CASSADRVGSNQPQHF.

This clonotype has a handful of counts. The chain links TRBV27 to TRBJ2-7; D uncertain. The CDR3 loop spans 14 amino acids. Germline lookup yields CDR1 MNHEY and CDR2 SMNVEV (reference sequence). V gave up 2 bases and J gave up 2 bases, with 10 bases separating them. CDR3 sequence (DNA): TGTGCCAGCAGTTTAACCCGCGCGACCTACGAGCAGTACTTC. Its translation is CASSLTRATYEQYF.

The V call is TRBV5-1, the J call TRBJ2-6; D may match TRBD1 or TRBD2 (5 bases each). This CDR3 contains 18 residues. V was pared by 0 bases and J by 3 bases, with 16 bases between. Germline CDR1 SGHRS, CDR2 YFSETQ. CDR3: CASSLGRYRGVGANVLTF. Here the CDR3 DNA reads TGCGCCAGCAGCTTGGGAAGGTACCGAGGGGTTGGGGCCAACGTCCTGACTTTC.

This clonotype appeared a few times. This chain connects TRBV19 to TRBJ2-1; tentative D call: TRBD2 (5 bases). The CDR3 consists of 15 residues. The germline V gene has CDR1 LNHDA and CDR2 SQIVND (reference sequence). V was clipped by 6 bases and J by 6 bases, with 18 bases between them. CDR3 sequence reads: CASSPKRVLGNEQFF. The CDR3 DNA reads as TGTGCCAGTAGCCCGAAGAGGGTTTTAGGCAATGAGCAGTTCTTC.

The gene calls are TRBV11-2 and TRBJ2-3, with D tentatively TRBD2 (6 bases). CDR1 and CDR2 (germline): SGHAT, FQNNGV. The CDR3 length is 15 residues. Trimming left V 3 bases short and J 0 bases short, with 10 bases between. The CDR3 here is CASSFIAASTDTQYF. In nucleotides, the CDR3 is TGTGCCAGCAGCTTCATAGCGGCTAGCACAGATACGCAGTATTTT.

V gene TRBV12-3 or TRBV12-4 combines with J gene TRBJ1-5; D remains ambiguous. V dropped 6 bases and J dropped 8 bases, with 17 bases sitting between them. The CDR3 length is 14 residues. The CDR3 region is CASSNRPGGEPQHF. CDR3 sequence (DNA): TGTGCCAGCAGCAATAGACCCGGCGGGGAGCCCCAGCATTTT.

This clonotype came up a few times. The chain joins TRBV19 to TRBJ2-5; 12 bases agree with TRBD1. The CDR3 spans 15 residues. Germline trimming cut 6 bases from V and 7 bases from J; bases unmatched to any gene: 9. CDR1 and CDR2 from the germline V gene are LNHDA and SQIVND (reference sequence). The CDR3 loop is CASSRGTGGAGTQYF. CDR3 nucleotides: TGTGCCAGTAGCCGTGGGACAGGGGGCGCGGGGACCCAGTACTTC.

In this sample, this clonotype turned up many times. V gene TRBV6-5 combines with J gene TRBJ2-2, with no clear D. The germline gives CDR1 MNHEY, CDR2 SVGAGI. CDR3 size: 13 residues. V was pared by 2 bases and J by 7 bases, with 8 bases between. CDR3 protein: CASSYGFNGELFF. For the CDR3, the DNA is TGTGCCAGCAGTTACGGGTTTAACGGGGAGCTGTTTTTT.

This clonotype occurred a few times. The V call is TRBV20-1, the J call TRBJ2-7, with 8 bases matching TRBD2. The CDR3 loop spans 15 amino acids. Germline CDR1 reads DFQATT; CDR2 reads SNEGSKA (reference sequence). V gave up 2 bases and J gave up 0 bases; unmatched junction bases: 6. CDR3 sequence reads: CSARRELAVSYEQYF. Written as DNA, the CDR3 is TGCAGTGCTAGAAGAGAACTAGCGGTCTCCTACGAGCAGTACTTC.

This clonotype was observed a single time. This may stem from a read error, because a much larger clone lies one nucleotide away. This chain joins TRBV19 and TRBJ2-7; TRBD1 matches 7 bases. The closer fit of TRBJ2-1 to the DNA end suggests the J call may be wrong. The CDR3 length is 14 residues. In germline, CDR1 is LNHDA, CDR2 SQIVND (reference sequence). CDR3 bases: TGTGCCAGTAGTAAGGGGGCCGAGGGCTACGAGCAGTTCTTC. It is translated as CASSKGAEGYEQFF.

In this sample, this clonotype turned up many times. The rearrangement uses TRBV27 and TRBJ1-1; D gene uncertain. Looked up from germline, CDR1 is MNHEY and CDR2 is SMNVEV (reference sequence). The CDR3 contains 14 residues. Trimming removed 0 bases from V and 9 bases from J, with 14 bases in between. CDR3 in DNA: TGTGCCAGCAGTTTATCGATAACGGACCGGAAAGCTTTCTTT. Its protein product is CASSLSITDRKAFF.

The chain recombines TRBV2 with TRBJ2-5; tentatively, D is TRBD1 or TRBD2 (5 bases each). The CDR3 sequence is 13 residues long. V shed 7 bases and J shed 5 bases, with 14 bases lying between them. The V gene's germline CDR1 is SNHLY and CDR2 FYNNEI. CDR3 in DNA: TGTGCCAGCACCCAGGGTGAGGGGGAGACCCAGTACTTC. It codes for CASTQGEGETQYF.

The chain combines TRBV2 with TRBJ2-4; D unclear. V was clipped by 6 bases and J by 1 base, with 10 bases between them. CDR3 length: 14 amino acids. The germline CDR1 and CDR2 sequences are SNHLY and FYNNEI. CDR3 sequence (DNA): TGTGCCAGCAGGTTGACCTTCGCCAAAAACATTCAGTACTTC. As protein: CASRLTFAKNIQYF.

This clonotype has ten or more counts. The genes are TRBV19 and TRBJ2-2, with TRBD1 identical over 7 bases. The V gene's germline CDR1 is LNHDA and CDR2 SQIVND (reference sequence). After removal of 4 bases from V and 6 bases from J, the junction contained 5 bases not matched to a gene. The CDR3 runs 14 residues. In DNA form, the CDR3 reads TGTGCCAGTAGTAGACTTACAGGGGCCGGGGAGCTGTTTTTT. Protein sequence: CASSRLTGAGELFF. Full variable domain (outside the CDR3, taken from reference TRBV19 and TRBJ2-2): DGGITQSPKYLFRKEGQNVTLSCEQNLNHDAMYWYRQDPGQGLRLIYYSQIVNDFQKGDIAEGYSVSREKKESFPLTVTSAQKNPTAFYLCASSRLTGAGELFFGEGSRLTVL.

With respect to this clonotype: A much larger clone is a single base away; this may be a read error. CDR3 nucleotides: TGTGTCAGCATGTCAGATGCCTACGAGCAGTACTTC. Encoded protein: CVSMSDAYEQYF. This rearrangement joins TRBV6-1 to TRBJ2-7, with unresolved D. The germline V gene encodes CDR1 MNHNS and CDR2 SASEGT. The CDR3 consists of 12 residues.

This clonotype was seen repeatedly, ten times or more. This chain links TRBV6-2 or TRBV6-3 with TRBJ1-4; maybe TRBD1 (5 bases). Trimming cost V 6 bases and J 11 bases, with 19 bases left between them. The germline CDR1 and CDR2 sequences are MNHEY and SVGEGT. This CDR3 has 14 residues. The CDR3 spells CASRGRDGTGKLFF. CDR3 sequence (DNA): TGTGCCAGCAGGGGCCGGGACGGCACGGGGAAACTGTTTTTT.

This clonotype was recorded many times. The chain uses TRBV29-1 and TRBJ1-2; 7 nucleotides align to TRBD1. V trimming: 5 bases; J trimming: 8 bases; junction bases outside the gene matches: 11. The CDR3 is 13 residues long. Germline-derived CDR1 and CDR2 are SQVTM and ANQGSEA. CDR3 DNA: TGCAGCGTTCAGACAGGGAGCGGGTTGGGCTACACCTTC. Residues: CSVQTGSGLGYTF.

The sample holds many counts of this clonotype. The rearrangement links TRBV28 to TRBJ1-3; no clear D. V lost 4 bases and J 2 bases, leaving 12 bases between the germline ends. Germline CDR1 is MDHEN and CDR2 is SYDVKM. The CDR3 consists of 15 residues. As DNA, the CDR3 is TGTGCCAGCAGTTCCCCTACCACCACTGGAAACACCATATATTTT. Translating gives CASSSPTTTGNTIYF.

In its sample, this clonotype was seen a few times. V usage is TRBV2 and J usage is TRBJ1-2, with a tentative D call TRBD1 (6 bases). The V end was cut by 4 bases, the J end by 1 base, with 10 bases between. This CDR3 is built from 14 residues. Germline V gene data show CDR1 as SNHLY and CDR2 as FYNNEI. Here the CDR3 DNA reads TGTGCCAGCAGTGGAACAGGGTATAACTATGGCTACACCTTC. This translates into CASSGTGYNYGYTF.

This clonotype was seen at least ten times. This chain connects TRBV12-3 or TRBV12-4 to TRBJ2-3; D might be TRBD2 (6 bases). Between the trimmed V and J ends, which lost 8 bases and 1 base, there was a span of 19 bases. The CDR3 is 16 residues long. The CDR3 spells CASRNRGGIGTDTQYF. The CDR3 DNA follows: TGTGCCAGCCGTAATCGAGGCGGGATTGGCACAGATACGCAGTATTTT.

This clonotype has at least ten counts. J is TRBJ2-2 and V is TRBV10-3; D gene unclear. CDR1 ENHRY and CDR2 SYGVKD come from the germline V gene. The CDR3 covers 13 residues. V was cut by 6 bases and J by 2 bases, with 7 bases left in between. CDR3 coding DNA: TGTGCCATCAGAAACACAAACACCGGGGAGCTGTTTTTT. Translated, it gives CAIRNTNTGELFF.

This clonotype was seen many times. The chain employs TRBV18 and TRBJ2-4; D possibly corresponds to TRBD1 (5 bases). V lost 2 bases and J lost 0, with 8 bases in between. Germline values: CDR1 KGHSH, CDR2 LQKENI. The CDR3 sequence is 15 residues long. The CDR3 DNA reads as TGTGCCAGCTCACCATCAGGGCGAGCCAAAAACATTCAGTACTTC. Encoded protein: CASSPSGRAKNIQYF.